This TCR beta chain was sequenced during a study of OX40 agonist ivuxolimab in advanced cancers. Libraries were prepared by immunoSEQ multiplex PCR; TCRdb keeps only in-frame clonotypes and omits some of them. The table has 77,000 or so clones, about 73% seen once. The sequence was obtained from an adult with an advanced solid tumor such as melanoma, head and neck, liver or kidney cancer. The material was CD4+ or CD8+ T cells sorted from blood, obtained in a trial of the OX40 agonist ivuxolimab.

The CDR3 DNA follows: TGCGCCAGCAGCCAAACTCTGACAGGGGGCATACCAGATACGCAGTATTTT. Translated, it gives CASSQTLTGGIPDTQYF. This chain uses TRBV4-3 with TRBJ2-3; 10 bases map to TRBD1. Germline V CDR1 and CDR2: LGHNA, YSLEER. V trimming: 2 bases; J trimming: 4 bases; junction bases outside the gene matches: 9. The CDR3 totals 17 residues.